The following is a T cell receptor beta chain sequence with its context. Its antigen remains unidentified. Base qualities were left out, and no much larger clone turns up one base away. These data are taken from a study of blood T cell repertoires in COVID-19 (dated by TCRdb to between 2020 and 2021). With respect to the entire study: The collaborator samples originated in the United States, Italy and Spain and spanned the acute and convalescent phases of COVID-19. The material from the prospective study consisted of cDNA or gDNA derived from T cells, B-cell-depleted T cells, or PBMCs. Subjects who had been exposed to COVID-19, were actively infected with it, or had recovered from it provided the deeply sampled blood TCRbeta repertoires that made up the dataset. The repertoires were made available in a free public database intended to serve as a resource for research on the immune response to SARS-CoV-2. Samples came from the ongoing ImmuneRACE study (first 160 participants) plus 1,254 subjects from 6 global collaborators. A de-identified subject ID, COVID-19 status, age in years and sex were almost always included in the sample metadata. Where available, HLA class I and class II types were obtained from metadata supplied by the sample provider rather than from assay-based typing. Study-wide findings and limitations: The amount of clinical and demographic metadata varied by source and participant and was provided uncurated.

Enrolling through a virtual design, the prospective study's participants ranged in age from roughly 18 to 95 years and lived across 24 United States geographic areas. Cohort assignment in the prospective study relied on participant-reported clinical history from a screening survey and a study questionnaire. A participant counted as exposed if, within 2 weeks of entering the study, that participant had been in contact with someone who had a PCR-confirmed or clinician-diagnosed COVID-19 case. In the prospective study, mobile phlebotomists collected whole blood, serum and a nasopharyngeal or oropharyngeal swab from each participant. Over an approximately 2-month period, participants in the prospective study had the option of providing additional blood draws and questionnaires. Blood samples from the prospective study were shipped frozen or at room temperature prior to DNA extraction. Relative to germline, V is 3 bases shorter and J is 1 base shorter, with 6 bases between their ends. CDR1 and CDR2 are drawn from the germline V gene (reference sequence): LGHDT, YNNKEL. Reading from cysteine to phenylalanine, the CDR3 counts 13 amino acids. The sequence is cut down to CDR3 DNA, 39 bases in frame from base 1.

TCRbeta CDR3 regions were amplified from genomic DNA by means of the immunoSEQ Assay, a bias-controlled multiplex PCR. The published analysis was carried out like this. The number of nucleated cells in each sample was estimated by amplification of reference gene primers within the assay. To quantify the absolute abundance of each unique TCRbeta CDR3 rearrangement, sequence reads were collapsed and filtered. For each sample, productive Simpson clonality was calculated as the square root of Simpson's diversity index over productive rearrangements. The immuneACCESS repertoire file appears here via TCRdb, limited to in-frame rearrangements. These files lack a portion of the clones; in checked studies, under half of the deficit traces to unresolved V genes, and the cause of the others is not known. The V and J calls and clone size come from that table; D and trimming were worked out from the DNA. This sample has fewer than 250,000 clones in its table, and roughly four fifths of those were observed once. The top ten clones comprise around 4.6% of the sample.

The sequence is built from TRBV3-1 (or the pseudogene TRBV3-2) and TRBJ1-1; the D segment cannot be called with confidence. This TCR was sampled from a woman aged 45-65 years who had been exposed to COVID-19. The sample taken for sequencing was PBMCs or T cells enriched from blood (not recorded which). The DNA sequence is TGTGCCAGCAGCCAGGTCGGGAACACTGAAGCTTTCTTT. Its translation reads: CASSQVGNTEAFF.